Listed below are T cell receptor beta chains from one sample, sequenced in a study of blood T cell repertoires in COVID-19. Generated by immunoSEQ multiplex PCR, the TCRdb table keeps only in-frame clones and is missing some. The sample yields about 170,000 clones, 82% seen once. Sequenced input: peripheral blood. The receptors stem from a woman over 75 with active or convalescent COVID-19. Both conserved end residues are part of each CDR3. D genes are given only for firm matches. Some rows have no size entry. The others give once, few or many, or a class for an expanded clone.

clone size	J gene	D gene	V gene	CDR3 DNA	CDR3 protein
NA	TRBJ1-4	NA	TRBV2	TGTGCCAGCAGTGAAGCCCTGACAGGTGTGGAAAAACTGTTTTTT	CASSEALTGVEKLFF
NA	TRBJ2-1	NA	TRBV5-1	TGCGCCAGCAGCCCGGGGGGCAGCCCCTACAATGAGCAGTTCTTC	CASSPGGSPYNEQFF
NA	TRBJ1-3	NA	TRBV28	TGTGCCAGCAGTTCCAGTCCGGGAAACACCATATATTTT	CASSSSPGNTIYF
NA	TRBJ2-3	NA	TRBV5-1	TGCGCCAGCAGCTTGGGACTGAGGATAAGCACAGATACGCAGTATTTT	CASSLGLRISTDTQYF
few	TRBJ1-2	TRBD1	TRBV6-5	TGTGCCAGCAGCCGTCGGACAGGGACTAACTATGGCTACACCTTC	CASSRRTGTNYGYTF
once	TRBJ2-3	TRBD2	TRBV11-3	TGTGCCAGCAGCTTTTACGGGAGGGCCACAGATACGCAGTATTTT	CASSFYGRATDTQYF
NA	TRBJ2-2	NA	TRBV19	TGTGCCAGTAGTATACCCTCAGGGACTCGAGGGGGGGGAATTTACGGCGGGGAGCTGTTTTTT	CASSIPSGTRGGGIYGGELFF
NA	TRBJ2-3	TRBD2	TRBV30	TGTGCCTGGAGCCCCGGGAGGTCAGATACGCAGTATTTT	CAWSPGRSDTQYF
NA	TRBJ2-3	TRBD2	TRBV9	TGTGCCAGCAGCCAATGGACCGGGACTAGCGGCACAGATACGCAGTATTTT	CASSQWTGTSGTDTQYF
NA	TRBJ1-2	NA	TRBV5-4	TGTGCCAGCAGCTCACCCTCGGCCGACACCCTATATGGCTACACCTTC	CASSSPSADTLYGYTF
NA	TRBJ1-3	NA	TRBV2	TGTGCCAGCAGGGACAATGGAAACACCATATATTTT	CASRDNGNTIYF
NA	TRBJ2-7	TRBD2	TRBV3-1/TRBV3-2	TGTGCCAGCAGCCTAGGACTAGCGGGAGAGTACGAGCAGTACTTC	CASSLGLAGEYEQYF
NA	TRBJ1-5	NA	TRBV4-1	TGCGCCAGCAGCCGAACTCAGGGTAGCAATCAGCCCCAGCATTTT	CASSRTQGSNQPQHF
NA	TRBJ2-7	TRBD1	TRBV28	TGTGCCAGCAGTTTAAGGTCGGGACAGGACTACGAGCAGTACTTC	CASSLRSGQDYEQYF
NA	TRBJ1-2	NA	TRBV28	TGTGCCAGTACGGGACAATTCTATGGCTACACCTTC	CASTGQFYGYTF
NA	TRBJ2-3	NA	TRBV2	TGTGCCAGCAGCGTCGCGAGTAGCACAGATACGCAGTATTTT	CASSVASSTDTQYF
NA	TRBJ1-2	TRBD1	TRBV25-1	TGTGCCAGCAGACCCGGGACAGGCTTGGGGGGCTACACCTTC	CASRPGTGLGGYTF
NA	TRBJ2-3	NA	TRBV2	TGTGCCAGCAGTGAATCTTCCGATACGCAGTATTTT	CASSESSDTQYF
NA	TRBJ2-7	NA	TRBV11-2	TGTGCCAGCAGCTTAGGGCTAGCGAGCTCCTACGAGCAGTACTTC	CASSLGLASSYEQYF
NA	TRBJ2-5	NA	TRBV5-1	TGCGCCAGCAGCCACCTGGCTTCGGAGACCCAGTACTTC	CASSHLASETQYF
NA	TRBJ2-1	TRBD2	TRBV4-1	TGCGCCAGCAGCCTATATTTAGCGGGAGGGCCGGGCAATGAGCAGTTCTTC	CASSLYLAGGPGNEQFF
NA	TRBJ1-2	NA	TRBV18	TGTGCCAGCTCACCTGGGGAGGTGGGCTATGGCTACACCTTC	CASSPGEVGYGYTF
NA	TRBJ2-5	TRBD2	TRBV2	TGTGCCAGCAGAAGCGGGAGCGGAGAGACCCAGTACTTC	CASRSGSGETQYF
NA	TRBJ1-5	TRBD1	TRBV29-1	TGCAGCGCTGCAGGGGGCATGAATCAGCCCCAGCATTTT	CSAAGGMNQPQHF
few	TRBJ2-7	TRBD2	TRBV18	TGTGCCAGCTCACCAGGGACTAGTCTGTACTTC	CASSPGTSLYF
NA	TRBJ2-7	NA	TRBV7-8	TGTGCCAGCAGCTTAGTTGAGGCGGGGTCCCTCTACGAGCAGTACTTC	CASSLVEAGSLYEQYF
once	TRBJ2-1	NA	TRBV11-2	TGTGCCAGCACCGTGACAGGCTACAATGAGCAGTTCTTC	CASTVTGYNEQFF
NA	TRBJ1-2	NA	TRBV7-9	TGTGCCAGCAGCTTATACGGCGGGGTTCCACCAGAAGTTAACTATGGCTACACCTTC	CASSLYGGVPPEVNYGYTF
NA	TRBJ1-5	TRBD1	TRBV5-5	TGTGCCAGCAGCCCGACAGGGGAGGCTCAGCCCCAGCATTTT	CASSPTGEAQPQHF
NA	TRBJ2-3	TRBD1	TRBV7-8	TGTGCCAGCTCCTTATATCCGGACAGGGCAGATACGCAGTATTTT	CASSLYPDRADTQYF
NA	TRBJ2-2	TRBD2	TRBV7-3	TGTGCCAGCAGCTTCCAACGAGGTGGGGTCGGCGGGGGCACCGGGGAGCTGTTTTTT	CASSFQRGGVGGGTGELFF
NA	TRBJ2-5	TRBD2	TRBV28	TGTGCCAGCCTTGGGAGGGGCGCGGGCCAAGAGACCCAGTACTTC	CASLGRGAGQETQYF
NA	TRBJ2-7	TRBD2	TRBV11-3	TGTGCCAGCAGCAGTAGACTAGCATCCGAGCAGTACTTC	CASSSRLASEQYF
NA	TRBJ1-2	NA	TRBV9	TGTGCCAGCAGCCCCCAAGGAGGGGCCGTCGAGTTGGGCTACACCTTC	CASSPQGGAVELGYTF
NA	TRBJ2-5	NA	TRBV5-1	TGCGCCAGCAGCTGGGGCGCAAGCGACATTGGTGAGACCCAGTACTTC	CASSWGASDIGETQYF
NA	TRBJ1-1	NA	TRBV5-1	TGCGCCAGCAGCCAAAAGGGGGACATGAACACTGAAGCTTTCTTT	CASSQKGDMNTEAFF
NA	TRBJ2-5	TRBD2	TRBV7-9	TGTGCCAGCAGCTTAGTCCCTAGCGGACAAGAGACCCAGTACTTC	CASSLVPSGQETQYF
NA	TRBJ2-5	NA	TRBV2	TGTGCCAGCAGTGACAGAGGGCCAGAGACCCAGTACTTC	CASSDRGPETQYF
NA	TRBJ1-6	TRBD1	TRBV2	TGTGCCAGCAGTGACACAGGGGGCTTTTTACCCCTCCACTTT	CASSDTGGFLPLHF
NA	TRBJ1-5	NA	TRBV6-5	TGTGCCAGCAGTAACCTAAATAGGGGGCCCCAGCATTTT	CASSNLNRGPQHF
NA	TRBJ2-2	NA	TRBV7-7	TGTGCTAGCAGCCTCCTGAGCCCCGAGAGTACCGGGGAGCTGTTTTTT	CASSLLSPESTGELFF
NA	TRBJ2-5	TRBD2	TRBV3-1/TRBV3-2	TGTGCCAGCAGCCAACCAGCGGGAGGCATCGGAGAGACCCAGTACTTC	CASSQPAGGIGETQYF
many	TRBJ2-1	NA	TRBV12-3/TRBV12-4	TGTGCCAGCAGTTTTCAGGGAGGCGGTGAGCAGTTCTTC	CASSFQGGGEQFF
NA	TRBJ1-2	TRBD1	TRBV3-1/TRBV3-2	TGTGCCAGCAGCGACACAGGGGGCTTTGGCTACACCTTC	CASSDTGGFGYTF
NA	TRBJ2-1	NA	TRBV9	TGTGCCAGCAGCGTAGGTTCTCTCTACAATGAGCAGTTCTTC	CASSVGSLYNEQFF
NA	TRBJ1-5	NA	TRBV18	TGTGCCAGCTCACCAGGCCCCCTTAGCAATCAGCCCCAGCATTTT	CASSPGPLSNQPQHF
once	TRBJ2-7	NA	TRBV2	TGTGCCAGCAGTGAGTTTTCAGGATACGAGCAGTACTTC	CASSEFSGYEQYF